The 26 T cell receptor beta chains presented below share a single source sample, sequenced in a study of blood T cells in healthy people across ages. The use of a sample-barcoded 5' primer and a J-beta primer mix characterized a second PCR of roughly 7 to 12 cycles. TCRdb called the 5' RACE reads again in MiXCR, with one record for every CDR3 protein. Altogether hundreds of thousands of distinct CDR3 sequences are present, approximately 30% being singletons, with the ten largest covering more than 15%. Sample: blood. The receptors originated from a woman older than 75 in good health.

A few counts support this clonotype. A read error is possible here, since a much larger clone lies one base away. CDR3 sequence (DNA): TGCGCCAGCAGCCACCCGGGGGGGTCCTACAATGAGCAGTACTTC. The encoded protein is CASSHPGGSYNEQYF. The J gene is TRBJ2-7, the V gene TRBV4-1; 8 bases map to TRBD2. Germline values: CDR1 MGHRA, CDR2 YSYEKL. Germline trimming cut 3 bases from V and 7 bases from J; bases unmatched to any gene: 11. The CDR3 has 15 residues.

As to this clonotype: The junction and the germline gene differ at one end; a read error may be behind it. The chain recombines TRBV12-3 or TRBV12-4 with TRBJ2-3, with D possibly matching TRBD2 (6 bases). This CDR3 is 15 amino acids long. The CDR3 nucleotides read TGTGCCAGCAGCTATAGCGGAGTAGGAGCAGATGCGCAGTATTTT. It specifies CASSYSGVGADAQYF.

The table lists this clonotype with many counts. This chain connects TRBV30 to TRBJ2-3; D call uncertain. V was pared by 0 bases and J by 0 bases, with 7 bases between. The CDR3 totals 14 residues. Germline V gene lookup returns CDR1 GTSNPN and CDR2 SVGIG (reference sequence). The CDR3 DNA reads TGTGCCTGGAGTGTTGCCGCGAGCACAGATACGCAGTATTTT. Amino acid sequence: CAWSVAASTDTQYF.

As regards this clonotype: A clone one base away is much larger, so this may be a read error. This rearrangement joins TRBV20-1 to TRBJ2-7; 8 bases fit TRBD2. This CDR3 comprises 11 residues. The germline V gene has CDR1 DFQATT and CDR2 SNEGSKA (reference sequence). CDR3 sequence: CSARGGSERYF. CDR3 nucleotides: TGCAGTGCCCGGGGGGGTTCCGAGCGGTACTTC.

The sample holds many counts of this clonotype. This may be a read error, as it is one base from a much larger clone. J is TRBJ2-5 and V is TRBV11-2; D might be TRBD1 (6 bases). Germline values: CDR1 SGHAT, CDR2 FQNNGV. Trimming removed 1 base from V and 11 bases from J, with 23 bases in between. CDR3 length equals 16 residues. CDR3 loop: CASSLGLVLGADEQYF. The CDR3 nucleotides are TGTGCCAGCAGCTTAGGGCTCGTTCTGGGGGCGGATGAGCAGTACTTC.

This clonotype has a count of ten or more. The V and J genes are TRBV11-1 and TRBJ2-7; D unclear. V lost 8 bases and J lost 3, with 20 bases in between. CDR1 and CDR2 (germline): SGHAT, FQDESV (reference sequence). CDR3 length equals 15 residues. The chain's CDR3 is CASSSGTISSYEQYF. CDR3 sequence (DNA): TGTGCCAGCTCCTCGGGCACCATAAGCAGCTACGAGCAGTACTTC.

The CDR3, as DNA: TGTGCCAGCTCACCCGACAGATCTAACTATGGCTACACCTTC. It encodes CASSPDRSNYGYTF. The chain joins TRBV18 to TRBJ1-2, with TRBD1 as a possible D gene (5 bases). CDR1 and CDR2 (germline): KGHSH, LQKENI. The CDR3 extends over 14 amino acids. V lost 3 bases to trimming and J lost 0 bases, with 8 bases between them.

The chain combines TRBV7-9 with TRBJ2-1; a possible D gene is TRBD1 (5 bases). The assigned J gene may be wrong: the sequence end matches TRBJ2-7 better. Germline loops: CDR1 SEHNR, CDR2 FQNEAQ (reference sequence). CDR3 length equals 16 residues. The CDR3 protein is CASSSLGSGSYNEQYF. For the CDR3, the DNA is TGTGCCAGCAGTAGCTTGGGTTCAGGGTCCTACAATGAGCAGTACTTC.

The CDR3 loop is CASLGLAVFTDTQYF. As DNA, the CDR3 is TGTGCCAGCCTCGGGCTAGCGGTGTTCACAGATACGCAGTATTTT. The V gene is TRBV6-1, the J gene TRBJ2-3, with 7 bases identical to TRBD2. This CDR3 contains 15 residues. V shed 8 bases and J 2 bases; nucleotides not matched to a gene: 10. Germline CDR1 reads MNHNS; CDR2 reads SASEGT.

This clonotype has just a few counts. This clone may be a read error of a much larger clone one base away. V and J are TRBV20-1 and TRBJ2-6; D is tentatively TRBD1 or TRBD2 (5 bases each). CDR1 and CDR2 (germline): DFQATT, SNEGSKA (reference sequence). The V gene lost 6 bases and the J gene lost 0 bases, with 12 bases spanning the gap. The CDR3 runs to 15 residues. The CDR3 DNA follows: TGCAGTGCGGACGGGGCCCCCTCTGGGGCCAACGTCCTGACTTTC. This codes for CSADGAPSGANVLTF.

The rearrangement links TRBV9 to TRBJ1-4, with TRBD1 as a possible D gene (5 bases). Germline assignment: CDR1 SGDLS and CDR2 YYNGEE. V lost 2 bases and J lost 7, with 15 bases in between. CDR3 size: 15 residues. The CDR3: CASSVNQGWAEKLFF. CDR3 DNA: TGTGCCAGCAGCGTGAACCAGGGATGGGCTGAAAAACTGTTTTTT.

In regard to this clonotype: The junction departs from the called germline gene at one end, perhaps through a read error. The chain recombines TRBV5-1 with TRBJ2-3; 7 positions match TRBD1. Germline-derived CDR1 and CDR2 are SGHRS and YFSETQ. This CDR3 has 16 amino acids. As DNA, the CDR3 is TGCGTCAGCAGCAGGACGGGACAGCTATCAACAGATACGCGGTATTTT. This gives the protein CVSSRTGQLSTDTRYF.

The sample holds a few counts of this clonotype. This chain joins TRBV5-5 and TRBJ1-5; 8 bases align to TRBD1. Germline trimming cut 0 bases from V and 2 bases from J; bases unmatched to any gene: 7. The CDR3 contains 17 residues. Germline loops: CDR1 SGHKS, CDR2 YYEKEE (reference sequence). CDR3 amino acids: CASSLAGTGGGNQPQHF. The CDR3 DNA sequence: TGTGCCAGCAGCTTGGCAGGGACAGGAGGAGGCAATCAGCCCCAGCATTTT.

On this clonotype itself: A much larger clone is a single base away; this may be a read error. The chain recombines TRBV3-1 with TRBJ2-7; D unresolved. V lost 1 base and J lost 3, with 7 bases in between. The CDR3 spans 13 residues. Per germline, CDR1 LGHDT and CDR2 YNNKEL (reference sequence). CDR3 loop: CASSQGQCYEQYF. Here the CDR3 DNA reads TGTGCCAGCAGCCAAGGGCAGTGCTACGAGCAGTACTTC.

As concerns this clonotype: A much bigger clone sits one base away, suggesting this may be a read error. The rearrangement uses TRBV18 and TRBJ2-1; 8 positions match TRBD2. CDR1 is KGHSH and CDR2 is LQKENI in the germline V gene. The CDR3 is made up of 18 amino acids. Germline trimming cut 5 bases from V and 1 base from J; bases unmatched to any gene: 13. The CDR3 loop is CASSFLAGGALSYNEQFF. For the CDR3, the DNA is TGTGCCAGCTCATTCTTGGCCGGGGGGGCTCTATCCTACAATGAGCAGTTCTTC.

CDR3 sequence reads: CASSFLGGTQGEKLFF. The CDR3 bases are TGTGCCAGCAGCTTTCTGGGGGGGACACAAGGGGAAAAACTGTTTTTT. The chain recombines TRBV7-2 with TRBJ1-4; D perhaps matches TRBD1 (6 bases). Trimming took off 3 bases at V and 8 bases at J, with 19 bases between the two ends. The CDR3 extends over 16 amino acids. CDR1 is SGHTA, CDR2 FQGNSA, per germline.

This clonotype was recorded many times. V usage is TRBV21-1 and J usage is TRBJ2-5; the table's D call of TRBD1 was not tested on the DNA. TRBV21-1 is termed a pseudogene. The CDR3 has 16 residues. The CDR3 region is CASSQRGWGADETQYF. Here the CDR3 DNA reads TGTGCCAGCAGCCAAAGGGGGTGGGGGGCTGACGAGACCCAGTACTTC.

In the case of this clonotype: This CDR3 fails to terminate in the conserved phenylalanine or tryptophan, so it likely reflects a read error. The DNA is omitted, as the CDR3 cannot be located on it reliably, and the CDR3 follows TCRdb's listing. The chain has TRBV5-1 and TRBJ2-6; the table's D call, TRBD1, was not checked against the DNA. The length of the CDR3 is 16 amino acids, counting both ends. The V gene's germline CDR1 is SGHRS and CDR2 YFSETQ. The CDR3 region is CASSLVPGSGANVLNY.

As to this clonotype: Mismatch with germline at one junction end may stem from a read error. This chain links TRBV2 with TRBJ2-3, with 8 bases aligning to TRBD2. Germline V lookup: CDR1 SNHLY, CDR2 FYNNEI. This CDR3 comprises 17 residues. CDR3 in amino acids: CASSEWGAGASRDTQYF. CDR3 DNA: TGTGCCAGCAGTGAATGGGGAGCGGGAGCCAGCAGAGATACGCAGTATTTT.

This clonotype was counted only a few times. The gene calls are TRBV5-1 and TRBJ1-4, with 8 bases identical to TRBD1. The V gene end was trimmed by 4 bases and the J gene end by 0 bases; junction bases not matched to a gene: 2. This CDR3 contains 15 residues. Germline-derived CDR1 and CDR2 are SGHRS and YFSETQ. The DNA of the CDR3 is TGCGCCAGCAGCGGACAGGGTGCAACTAATGAAAAACTGTTTTTT. Translation gives CASSGQGATNEKLFF.

About this clonotype itself: Compared with germline, one end of the junction differs, possibly owing to a read error. V usage is TRBV7-9 and J usage is TRBJ2-1, with D possibly TRBD2 on 5 matching bases. The CDR3 loop spans 15 amino acids. The germline V gene has CDR1 SEHNR and CDR2 FQNEAQ (reference sequence). DNA for the CDR3: TGTACCAGCAGCCGCTCCCGGGGTTCCTACAATGAGCAGTTCTTC. Its protein product is CTSSRSRGSYNEQFF.

A remark on this clonotype: Since a much larger clone is just one base distant, this may be a read error. CDR3 in amino acids: CNARDLGGYTF. The CDR3 DNA reads as TGCAATGCTAGAGATCTCGGGGGCTACACCTTC. V usage is TRBV20-1 and J usage is TRBJ1-2, with D unclear. The germline gives CDR1 DFQATT, CDR2 SNEGSKA (reference sequence). This CDR3 comprises 11 residues.

V is TRBV2 and J is TRBJ1-4; D may be TRBD1 (6 bases). This CDR3 contains 12 residues. Per germline, CDR1 SNHLY and CDR2 FYNNEI. V lost 7 bases and J 8 bases, leaving 11 bases between the germline ends. CDR3 sequence: CASNQGREKLFF. CDR3 nucleotide sequence: TGTGCCAGCAATCAGGGGCGGGAAAAACTGTTTTTT.

Comments on this clonotype: This may be a read error, as it is one base from a much larger clone. J is TRBJ1-4 and V is TRBV7-2; tentative D call: TRBD1 (5 bases). The CDR3 has 15 residues. Germline V lookup: CDR1 SGHTA, CDR2 FQGNSA. CDR3 amino acids: CAGSLVARVGEKLFF. Here the CDR3 DNA reads TGTGCCGGCAGCTTAGTTGCCAGGGTGGGGGAAAAACTGTTTTTT.

This clonotype was counted at least ten times. The chain combines TRBV6-2 or TRBV6-3 with TRBJ2-3, with D maybe TRBD2 (6 bases). CDR3 length: 15 amino acids. Between the trimmed V and J ends, which lost 4 bases and 2 bases, there was a span of 13 bases. In germline, CDR1 is MNHEY, CDR2 SVGEGT. The CDR3 region has the DNA TGTGCCAGCAGTTCCCCCCGGGGGTCCACAGATACGCAGTATTTT. Its protein is CASSSPRGSTDTQYF.

This clonotype was observed many times. A much larger clone lies a single base off, so this may be a read error. The chain uses TRBV3-1 and TRBJ2-7, with D unresolved. Germline V gene data show CDR1 as LGHDT and CDR2 as YNNKEL (reference sequence). The CDR3 has 13 residues. V dropped 0 bases and J dropped 7 bases, with 10 bases sitting between them. CDR3 protein: CASSQDLRNEQYF. In nucleotides, the CDR3 is TGTGCCAGCAGCCAAGATCTCCGCAATGAGCAGTACTTC.